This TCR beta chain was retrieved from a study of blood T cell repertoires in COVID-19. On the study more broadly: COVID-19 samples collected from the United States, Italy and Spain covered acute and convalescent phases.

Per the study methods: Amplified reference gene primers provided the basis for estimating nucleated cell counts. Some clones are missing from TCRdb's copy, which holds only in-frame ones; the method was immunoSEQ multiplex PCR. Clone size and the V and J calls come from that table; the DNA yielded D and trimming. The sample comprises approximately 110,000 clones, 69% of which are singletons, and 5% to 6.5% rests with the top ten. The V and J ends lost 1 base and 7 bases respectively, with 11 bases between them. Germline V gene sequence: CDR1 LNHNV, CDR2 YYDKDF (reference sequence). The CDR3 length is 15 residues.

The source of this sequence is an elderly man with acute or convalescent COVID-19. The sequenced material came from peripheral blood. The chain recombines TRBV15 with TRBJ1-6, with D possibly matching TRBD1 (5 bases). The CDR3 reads CATSRVGGRNSPLHF. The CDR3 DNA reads TGTGCCACCAGCAGAGTTGGGGGGAGAAATTCACCCCTCCACTTT.